This T cell receptor (beta chain) was captured in a study of blood T cell repertoires in COVID-19. About the study: The United States, Italy and Spain were the sources of the acute and convalescent COVID-19 samples. From T cells, B-cell-depleted T cells, or PBMCs came the material, which was cDNA or gDNA.

The junction had 7 bases not matched to a gene; V was cut back by 5 bases and J by 5 bases. From germline, CDR1 is SGHAT and CDR2 FQNNGV. This CDR3 is built from 17 residues. This clone occurred a few times. Under the authors' procedure: From reference gene primer amplification, estimates of nucleated cell counts were derived. Sequenced by immunoSEQ multiplex PCR; TCRdb stores in-frame clones only, minus some. V and J calls and clone size are copied from that table; D and trimming were computed from the DNA. The sample carries 450,000 to 500,000 clones, 75% to 90% recorded once. The V gene is TRBV11-2, the J gene TRBJ2-3; 16 nucleotides agree with TRBD2. The sample was peripheral blood. This TCR was recovered from a human donor in a cohort sampled during active COVID-19. The CDR3 DNA reads as TGTGCCAGCAGCCCCGGGACTAGCGGGAGGGCCATAGATACGCAGTATTTT. As protein: CASSPGTSGRAIDTQYF. Together with reference TRBV11-2 and TRBJ2-3, the CDR3 gives the full variable domain: EAGVAQSPRYKIIEKRQSVAFWCNPISGHATLYWYQQILGQGPKLLIQFQNNGVVDDSQLPKDRFSAERLKGVDSTLKIQPAKLEDSAVYLCASSPGTSGRAIDTQYFGPGTRLTVL.